This T cell receptor beta chain came from a study of metastatic and nonmetastatic thyroid tumors (dated by TCRdb to about 2020). Turning to the overall study: Repertoires were compared across peripheral blood and tumor or nodule tissue samples from malignant and benign thyroid patients. The investigation overall reported the following: In both blood and tumor samples, TCR beta diversity was reported to be significantly higher in malignant tumors than in benign nodules.

As concerns this clone: Its antigen is unknown. Nothing much larger sits one base from this clone, and base qualities are not available.

Libraries were constructed by PCR. Sequencing was carried out with an Illumina HiSeq 4000. High-throughput sequencing was used to profile the CDR3 region of the TCR beta-chain in every patient. The published analysis was carried out like this. The researchers built a classifier to tell apart papillary thyroid cancer patients with distant metastasis, based on CDR3 differences among clinicopathological groups. To measure repertoire diversity the researchers used the Shannon index, while the Morisita-Horn index served to gauge how similar the tumor and blood repertoires were. TCRdb reran the public reads through fastp at Q25 and MiXCR, keeping productive beta chains. None of the V and J calls come from the authors' own analysis; TCRdb made them. In all, the sample holds roughly 25,000 clones, and about 15% of those were seen once. 2.5% to 4% of the sample goes to the ten largest clones. Germline trimming amounts to 1 base on V and 6 bases on J, with 17 as the count of junction bases outside the gene matches. CDR1 DFQATT and CDR2 SNEGSKA were looked up in the germline V gene (reference sequence). Spanning cysteine to phenylalanine, the CDR3 consists of 18 amino acids. Kept here is only the CDR3 DNA, which spans 54 bases and is read in frame from base 1.

No treatment had been received by any patient before thyroid surgery. The study retrospectively analysed patient clinical samples collected from about 2012 to 2019 using T-cell receptor beta sequencing. The clonotype originates from a female donor with papillary thyroid cancer or a benign thyroid nodule (not recorded which). Some clones in this sample may be carry-over from other donors' samples. Input material: blood. Recombination linked TRBV20-1 to TRBJ2-7; TRBD2 lines up with 11 middle nucleotides. The CDR3 in this case is CSARAPPLAGGRTFEQYF. The DNA is as follows: TGCAGTGCTAGAGCCCCCCCCCTAGCGGGAGGCCGTACGTTCGAGCAGTACTTC.